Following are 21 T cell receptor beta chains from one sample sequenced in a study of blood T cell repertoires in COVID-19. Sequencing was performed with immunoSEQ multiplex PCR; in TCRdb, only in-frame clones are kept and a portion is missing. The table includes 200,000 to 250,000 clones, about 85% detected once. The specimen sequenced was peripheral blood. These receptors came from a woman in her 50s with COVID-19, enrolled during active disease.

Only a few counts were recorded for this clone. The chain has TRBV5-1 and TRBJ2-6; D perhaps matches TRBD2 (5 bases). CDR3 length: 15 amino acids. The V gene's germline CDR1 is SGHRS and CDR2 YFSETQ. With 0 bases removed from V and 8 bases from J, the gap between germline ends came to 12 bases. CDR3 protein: CASSLEAVETNVLTF. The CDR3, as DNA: TGCGCCAGCAGCTTGGAAGCGGTCGAGACCAACGTCCTGACTTTC.

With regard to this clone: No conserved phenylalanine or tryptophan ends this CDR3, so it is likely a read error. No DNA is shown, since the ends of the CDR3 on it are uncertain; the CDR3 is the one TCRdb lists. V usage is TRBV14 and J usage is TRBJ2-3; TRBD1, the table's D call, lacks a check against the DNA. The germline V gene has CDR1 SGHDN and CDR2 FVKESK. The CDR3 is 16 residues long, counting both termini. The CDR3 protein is CASSPHRIRQPGPQFV.

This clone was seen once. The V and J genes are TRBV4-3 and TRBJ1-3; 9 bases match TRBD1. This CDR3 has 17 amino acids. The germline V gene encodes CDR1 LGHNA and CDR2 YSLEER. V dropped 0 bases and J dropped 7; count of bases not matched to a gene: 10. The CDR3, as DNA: TGCGCCAGCAGCCAAGATCACGGGACAGGGAGGGGGAACACCATATATTTT. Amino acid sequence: CASSQDHGTGRGNTIYF.

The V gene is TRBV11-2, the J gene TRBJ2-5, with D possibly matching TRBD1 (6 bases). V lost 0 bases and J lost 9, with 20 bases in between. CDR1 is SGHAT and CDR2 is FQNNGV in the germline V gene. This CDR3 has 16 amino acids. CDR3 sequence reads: CASSLDPRTASGAQYF. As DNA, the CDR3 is TGTGCCAGCAGCTTAGATCCAAGGACAGCCTCAGGGGCCCAGTACTTC.

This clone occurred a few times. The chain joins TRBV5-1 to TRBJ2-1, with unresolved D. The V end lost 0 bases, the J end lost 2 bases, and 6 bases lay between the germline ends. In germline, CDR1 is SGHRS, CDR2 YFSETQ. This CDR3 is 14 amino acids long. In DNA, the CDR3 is TGCGCCAGCAGCTTGGGGCAGACCTACAATGAGCAGTTCTTC. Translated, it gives CASSLGQTYNEQFF.

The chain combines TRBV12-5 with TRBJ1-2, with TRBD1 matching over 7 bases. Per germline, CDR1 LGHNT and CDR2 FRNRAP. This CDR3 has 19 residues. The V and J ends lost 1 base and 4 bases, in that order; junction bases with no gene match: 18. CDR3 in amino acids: CASGLERGPSTGIFYGYTF. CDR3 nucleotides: TGTGCTAGTGGTTTGGAAAGGGGCCCCTCGACAGGGATCTTCTATGGCTACACCTTC.

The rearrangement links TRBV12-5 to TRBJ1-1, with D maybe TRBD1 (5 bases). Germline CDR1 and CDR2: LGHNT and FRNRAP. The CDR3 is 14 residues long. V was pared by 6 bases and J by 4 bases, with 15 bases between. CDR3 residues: CASGTPGITTEAFF. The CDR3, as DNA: TGTGCTAGTGGCACCCCAGGGATAACCACTGAAGCTTTCTTT.

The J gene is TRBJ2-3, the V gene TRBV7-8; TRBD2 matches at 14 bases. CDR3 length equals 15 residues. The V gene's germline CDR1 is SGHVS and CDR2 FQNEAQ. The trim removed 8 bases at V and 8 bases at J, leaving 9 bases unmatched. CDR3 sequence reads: CASGRLAGGEGTQYF. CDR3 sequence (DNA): TGTGCCAGCGGCCGACTAGCGGGGGGGGAGGGTACGCAGTATTTT. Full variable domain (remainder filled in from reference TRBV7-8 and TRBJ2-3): GAGVSQSPRYKVAKRGQDVALRCDPISGHVSLFWYQQALGQGPEFLTYFQNEAQLDKSGLPSDRFFAERPEGSVSTLKIQRTQQEDSAVYLCASGRLAGGEGTQYFGPGTRLTVL.

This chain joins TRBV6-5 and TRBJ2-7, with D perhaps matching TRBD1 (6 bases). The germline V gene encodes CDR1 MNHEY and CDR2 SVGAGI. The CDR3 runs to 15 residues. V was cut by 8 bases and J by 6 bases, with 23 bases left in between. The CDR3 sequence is CASGSTVLQGIEQYV. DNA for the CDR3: TGTGCCAGCGGGTCGACGGTTCTACAGGGCATCGAGCAGTACGTC.

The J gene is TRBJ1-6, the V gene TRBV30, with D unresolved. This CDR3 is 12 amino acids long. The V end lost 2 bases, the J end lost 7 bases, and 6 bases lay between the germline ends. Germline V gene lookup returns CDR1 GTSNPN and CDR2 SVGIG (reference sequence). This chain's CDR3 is CAWSFLNSPLHF. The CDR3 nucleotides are TGTGCCTGGAGTTTCCTGAATTCACCCCTCCACTTT. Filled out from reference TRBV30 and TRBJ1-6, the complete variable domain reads SQTIHQWPATLVQPVGSPLSLECTVEGTSNPNLYWYRQAAGRGLQLLFYSVGIGQISSEVPQNLSASRPQDRQFILSSKKLLLSDSGFYLCAWSFLNSPLHFGNGTRLTVT.

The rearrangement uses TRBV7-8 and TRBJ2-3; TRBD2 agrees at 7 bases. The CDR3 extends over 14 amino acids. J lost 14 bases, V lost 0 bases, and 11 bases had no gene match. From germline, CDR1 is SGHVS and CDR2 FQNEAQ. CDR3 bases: TGTGCCAGCAGCTTAGCGTACGGAGGCGGGGGACTGTATTTT. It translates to CASSLAYGGGGLYF.

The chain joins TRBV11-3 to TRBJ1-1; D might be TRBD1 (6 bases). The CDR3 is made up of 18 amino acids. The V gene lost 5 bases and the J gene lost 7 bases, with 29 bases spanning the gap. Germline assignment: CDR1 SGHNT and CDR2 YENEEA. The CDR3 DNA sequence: TGTGCCAGCAGCCTATATACTTCAGGGGTTGATTTTCCAAGTGAAGCTTTCTTT. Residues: CASSLYTSGVDFPSEAFF.

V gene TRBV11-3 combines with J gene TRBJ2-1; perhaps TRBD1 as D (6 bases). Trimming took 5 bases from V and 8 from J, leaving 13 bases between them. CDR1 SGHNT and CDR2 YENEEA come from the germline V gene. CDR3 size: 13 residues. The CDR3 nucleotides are TGTGCCAGCAGCGTACGCAGGGGCGATGAGCAGTTCTTC. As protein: CASSVRRGDEQFF.

CDR3 nucleotide sequence: TGCAGTGCGGGGACTGAAGAGACCCAGTACTTC. Protein product: CSAGTEETQYF. This chain connects TRBV20-1 to TRBJ2-5, with D possibly matching TRBD2 (6 bases). CDR3 length equals 11 residues. V was cut by 6 bases and J by 3 bases, with 8 bases left in between. Germline V gene sequence: CDR1 DFQATT, CDR2 SNEGSKA (reference sequence).

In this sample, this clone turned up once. The CDR3 region has the DNA TGTGCCAGCAGCGGTAGGACAGGGGGCGCGACAGATACGCAGTATTTT. As protein: CASSGRTGGATDTQYF. This sequence joins TRBV7-9 and TRBJ2-3, with 11 bases identical to TRBD1. The V gene end was trimmed by 5 bases and the J gene end by 3 bases; junction bases not matched to a gene: 7. In germline, CDR1 is SEHNR, CDR2 FQNEAQ (reference sequence). The CDR3 spans 16 residues.

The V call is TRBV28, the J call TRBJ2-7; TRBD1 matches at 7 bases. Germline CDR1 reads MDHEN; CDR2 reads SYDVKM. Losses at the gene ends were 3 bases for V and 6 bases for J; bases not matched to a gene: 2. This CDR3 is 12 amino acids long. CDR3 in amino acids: CASSLTGSEQYF. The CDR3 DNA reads TGTGCCAGCAGTTTGACAGGGTCCGAGCAGTACTTC.

The CDR3 region is CATSDPSGGLYGYTF. In nucleotides, the CDR3 is TGTGCCACCAGTGACCCATCGGGGGGTCTCTATGGCTACACCTTC. The J gene is TRBJ1-2, the V gene TRBV24-1, with D possibly being TRBD1 (5 bases). The CDR3 totals 15 residues. The germline gives CDR1 KGHDR, CDR2 SFDVKD. Trimming took 4 bases from V and 4 from J, leaving 15 bases between them.

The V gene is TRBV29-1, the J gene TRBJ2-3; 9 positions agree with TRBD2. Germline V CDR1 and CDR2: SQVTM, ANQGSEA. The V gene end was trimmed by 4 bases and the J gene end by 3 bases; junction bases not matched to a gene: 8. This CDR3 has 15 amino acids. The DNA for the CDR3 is TGCAGCGTTGTGCCTAGCGGGGTGTCGACAGATACGCAGTATTTT. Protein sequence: CSVVPSGVSTDTQYF.

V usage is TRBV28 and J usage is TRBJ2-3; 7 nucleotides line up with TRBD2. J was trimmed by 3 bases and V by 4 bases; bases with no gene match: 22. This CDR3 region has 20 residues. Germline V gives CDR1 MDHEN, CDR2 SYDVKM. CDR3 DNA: TGTGCCAGCAGTTCAATCTTCGTAGAGACTAGCCCGGGGGGAACAGATACGCAGTATTTT. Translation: CASSSIFVETSPGGTDTQYF.

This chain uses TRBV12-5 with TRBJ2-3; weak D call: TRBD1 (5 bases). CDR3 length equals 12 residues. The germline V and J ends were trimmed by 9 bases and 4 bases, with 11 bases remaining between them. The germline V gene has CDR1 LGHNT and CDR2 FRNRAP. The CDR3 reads CASRDVADTQYF. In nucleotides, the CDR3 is TGTGCTAGCAGGGATGTAGCAGATACGCAGTATTTT.

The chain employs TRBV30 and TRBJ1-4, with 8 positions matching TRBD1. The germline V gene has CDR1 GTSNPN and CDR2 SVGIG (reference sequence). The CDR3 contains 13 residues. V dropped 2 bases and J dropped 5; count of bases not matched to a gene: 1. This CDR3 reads CAWSWDRNEKLFF. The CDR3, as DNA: TGTGCCTGGAGTTGGGACAGGAATGAAAAACTGTTTTTT.